These 4 T cell receptor beta chains came from one sample sequenced in a study of cytomegalovirus exposure and HLA in healthy donors. The PCR was carried out with 60 Vbeta primers and 13 Jbeta primers. TCRdb's table, derived via immunoSEQ multiplex PCR, lists solely in-frame clones and lacks some. The sample contains about 190,000 clones, about 89% of which appear only once. Sequenced input: PBMCs. The receptors come from a man under 40 in good health and CMV-seronegative.

The gene calls are TRBV5-4 and TRBJ1-2; D is unclear. Germline-derived CDR1 and CDR2 are SGHNT and YYREEE (reference sequence). CDR3 size: 13 residues. The V end lost 3 bases, the J end lost 7 bases, and 13 bases lay between the germline ends. CDR3 in amino acids: CASSSRRAGGYTF. CDR3 in DNA: TGTGCCAGCAGCTCCCGGAGGGCTGGTGGCTACACCTTC.

The chain recombines TRBV19 with TRBJ1-4; unclear D gene. This CDR3 is built from 16 residues. The V and J ends lost 3 bases and 0 bases respectively, with 11 bases between them. Germline loops: CDR1 LNHDA, CDR2 SQIVND (reference sequence). The CDR3 DNA reads TGTGCCAGTAGTATTACCTTTTACACAACTAATGAAAAACTGTTTTTT. The encoded protein is CASSITFYTTNEKLFF. The variable domain in full, with the rest retrieved from reference TRBV19 and TRBJ1-4, is DGGITQSPKYLFRKEGQNVTLSCEQNLNHDAMYWYRQDPGQGLRLIYYSQIVNDFQKGDIAEGYSVSREKKESFPLTVTSAQKNPTAFYLCASSITFYTTNEKLFFGSGTQLSVL.

V gene TRBV14 combines with J gene TRBJ1-6; D is undetermined. CDR1 and CDR2 from the germline V gene are SGHDN and FVKESK. The CDR3 is 16 residues long. The V gene lost 0 bases and the J gene lost 5 bases, with 11 bases spanning the gap. The CDR3 DNA reads TGTGCCAGCAGCCAAGATTTGGCAGGCGATAATTCACCCCTCCACTTT. Amino acids: CASSQDLAGDNSPLHF.

The rearrangement joins TRBV9 to TRBJ2-3; no reliable D call. The length of the CDR3 is 14 residues. V was clipped by 0 bases and J by 1 base, with 6 bases between them. The germline CDR1 and CDR2 sequences are SGDLS and YYNGEE. In nucleotides, the CDR3 is TGTGCCAGCAGCGTAGAGAGCGGCACAGATACGCAGTATTTT. Residues: CASSVESGTDTQYF.